This TCR beta chain derives from a study of blood T cell repertoires in COVID-19. Study at large: Samples representing acute and convalescent COVID-19 were sourced from the United States, Italy and Spain. Sample material is recorded as cDNA or gDNA derived from T cells, B-cell-depleted T cells, or PBMCs.

Patients at the Seattle site were enrolled during active infection and followed longitudinally. The repertoire was sequenced with immunoSEQ multiplex PCR; TCRdb's copy has only in-frame clones and lacks some. This table holds 220,000 or so clones, more than 85% found once. J was trimmed by 1 base and V by 3 bases; bases with no gene match: 4. This CDR3 region has 15 residues. The germline V gene has CDR1 SNHLY and CDR2 FYNNEI. This clonotype was sampled from a woman aged 45-60 years with COVID-19, enrolled during active disease. The chain uses TRBV2 and TRBJ2-3, with 7 bases aligning to TRBD2. The sequenced sample consisted of peripheral blood. The CDR3: CASSEAAGGTDTQYF. The CDR3 coding sequence is TGTGCCAGCAGTGAGGCGGCGGGGGGCACAGATACGCAGTATTTT.